The clone carrying this T cell receptor beta chain has ten or more counts. Its antigen is not known. The source of the sample is a study of T cells in Graves' hyperthyroidism and ophthalmopathy. Study-level points and caveats: Model output signaled ophthalmopathy a median about seven months ahead of onset. Stable hyperthyroidism was separated from ophthalmopathy by a model based on 13 V-J features. Expanded thyroid clonotypes (above 0.001) were mostly also found in blood.

Trimming at V came to 4 bases and at J to 3 bases, leaving 3 bases not matched to a gene. There are 14 residues in the CDR3. Germline V lookup: CDR1 LGHNA, CDR2 YSLEER. There were TCR beta CDR3 regions amplified from RNA transcripts. TCR CDR3 regions were first amplified by RT-PCR with HTBI primers. TCRdb reanalysed the multiplex PCR reads using MiXCR and keeps one entry per CDR3 protein. The sample holds more than 450,000 distinct CDR3 sequences; nearly 20% are singletons and the top ten take 40% to 50%. The chain carries TRBV4-3 and TRBJ2-7, with 10 nucleotides matching TRBD1. This TCR derives from a man aged 35 to 55 with Graves' ophthalmopathy. Source material: blood. The CDR3 nucleotides read TGCGCCAGCAGCCGCGGGACAGGGGACTACGAGCAGTACTTC. The encoded protein is CASSRGTGDYEQYF.